This T cell receptor beta chain was observed in a study of blood T cell repertoires in COVID-19. In the study overall: Sites across the United States, Italy and Spain contributed samples from acute and convalescent COVID-19. T cells, B-cell-depleted T cells, or PBMCs supplied cDNA or gDNA.

In the original workflow: By means of reference gene primer amplification, nucleated cell counts were estimated. Repertoires were generated with immunoSEQ multiplex PCR, while TCRdb's copy carries only in-frame clones and drops some. From that table come the V and J calls and clone size; the DNA was used to work out D and trimming. The data show about 130,000 clones, 85% seen once. CDR3 size: 16 residues. The gene calls are TRBV21-1 and TRBJ2-2; whether TRBD1, the table's D call, matches the DNA was not checked. TRBV21-1 is classified as a pseudogene. The sample was peripheral blood. This receptor was identified in an elderly man with active or convalescent COVID-19. The chain's CDR3 is CASSIGQGFSPGELFF. The CDR3 DNA is TGTGCCAGCAGCATAGGACAGGGGTTTTCTCCCGGGGAGCTGTTTTTT.